The T cell receptor (beta chain) under discussion was sequenced for a study of T-cell memory formation after mild COVID-19. Study as a whole: TCR clusters were mostly confined to one donor each.

Whole-study results and caveats: A subset of responding clones appeared in pre-infection memory, suggesting cross-reactive memory joined.

TCRdb recomputed calls from the 5' RACE reads with MiXCR, one row per CDR3 protein. Among 150,000 to 200,000 distinct CDR3 sequences listed, 11% were seen once. This CDR3 region has 13 residues. V gave up 6 bases and J gave up 4 bases; unmatched junction bases: 6. Germline assignment: CDR1 DFQATT and CDR2 SNEGSKA (reference sequence). The table lists this clonotype with a few counts. Its specificity is unknown. This clonotype originated in a man aged 18 to 29 who had mild COVID-19 (a few samples of this study predate the infection). Cell type and time point are not known. Sequencing was performed on PBMCs or a T cell subset sorted from them (not recorded which). The chain employs TRBV20-1 and TRBJ1-3, with 7 bases matching TRBD1. CDR3 nucleotide sequence: TGCAGTGCGCCGGGACAGTGGGGAAACACCATATATTTT. Its translation: CSAPGQWGNTIYF.